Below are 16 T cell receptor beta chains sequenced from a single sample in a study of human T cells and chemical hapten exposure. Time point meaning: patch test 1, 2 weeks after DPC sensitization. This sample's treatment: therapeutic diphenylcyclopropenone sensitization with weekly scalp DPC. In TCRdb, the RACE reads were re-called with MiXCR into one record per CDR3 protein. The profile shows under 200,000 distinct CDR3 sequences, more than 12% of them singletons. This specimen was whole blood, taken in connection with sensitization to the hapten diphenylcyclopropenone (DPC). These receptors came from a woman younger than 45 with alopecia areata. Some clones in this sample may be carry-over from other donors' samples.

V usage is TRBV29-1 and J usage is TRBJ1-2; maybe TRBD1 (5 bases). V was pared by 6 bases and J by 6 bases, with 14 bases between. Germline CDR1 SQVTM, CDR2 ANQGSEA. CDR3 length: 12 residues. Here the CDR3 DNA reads TGCAGCGTCACGTACGGGACGCATGGCTACACCTTC. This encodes CSVTYGTHGYTF.

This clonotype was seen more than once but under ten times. CDR3 sequence reads: CASSAKGQEGGNTIYF. The CDR3 bases are TGTGCCAGCAGCGCTAAAGGACAGGAGGGAGGAAACACCATATATTTT. The V and J genes are TRBV7-3 and TRBJ1-3; TRBD1 matches 7 bases. CDR3 length: 16 amino acids. The germline V gene encodes CDR1 SGHTA and CDR2 FQGTGA. V shed 5 bases, J shed 4 bases, and the junction held 11 bases outside the gene matches. The whole variable domain, filled in from reference TRBV7-3 and TRBJ1-3, reads GAGVSQTPSNKVTEKGKYVELRCDPISGHTALYWYRQSLGQGPEFLIYFQGTGAADDSGLPNDRFFAVRPEGSVSTLKIQRTERGDSAVYLCASSAKGQEGGNTIYFGEGSWLTVV.

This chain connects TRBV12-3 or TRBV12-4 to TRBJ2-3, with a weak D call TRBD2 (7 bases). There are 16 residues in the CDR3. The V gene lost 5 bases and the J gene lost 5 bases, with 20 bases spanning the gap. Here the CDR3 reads CASSIQRDILEDTQYF. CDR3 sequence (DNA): TGTGCCAGCAGTATCCAGCGGGACATCCTTGAAGATACGCAGTATTTT.

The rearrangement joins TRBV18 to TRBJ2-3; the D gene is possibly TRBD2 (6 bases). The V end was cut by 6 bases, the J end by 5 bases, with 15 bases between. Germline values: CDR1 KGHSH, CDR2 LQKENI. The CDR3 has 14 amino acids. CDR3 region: CASSPNGSGDTQYF. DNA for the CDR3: TGTGCCAGCTCCCCGAACGGGAGTGGAGATACGCAGTATTTT.

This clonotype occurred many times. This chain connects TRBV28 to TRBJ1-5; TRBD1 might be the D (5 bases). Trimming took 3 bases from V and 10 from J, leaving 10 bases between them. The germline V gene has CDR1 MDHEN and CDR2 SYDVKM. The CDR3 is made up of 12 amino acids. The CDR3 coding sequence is TGTGCCAGCAGTTTTGGGGGAGGACCCCAGCATTTT. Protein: CASSFGGGPQHF.

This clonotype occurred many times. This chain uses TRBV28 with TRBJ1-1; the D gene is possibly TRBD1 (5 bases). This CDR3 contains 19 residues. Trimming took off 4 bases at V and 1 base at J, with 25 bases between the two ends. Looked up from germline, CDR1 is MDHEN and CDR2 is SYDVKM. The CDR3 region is CASSSSLLSRDGWNTEAFF. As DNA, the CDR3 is TGTGCCAGCAGTTCATCCCTCTTATCGAGGGACGGTTGGAACACTGAAGCTTTCTTT.

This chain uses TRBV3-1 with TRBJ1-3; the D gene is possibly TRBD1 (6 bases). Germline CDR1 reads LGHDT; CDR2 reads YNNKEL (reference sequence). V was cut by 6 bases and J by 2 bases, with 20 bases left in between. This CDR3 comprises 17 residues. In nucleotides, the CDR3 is TGTGCCAGCAGAAACTTACAGGGACTCTTCCCTGGAAACACCATATATTTT. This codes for CASRNLQGLFPGNTIYF.

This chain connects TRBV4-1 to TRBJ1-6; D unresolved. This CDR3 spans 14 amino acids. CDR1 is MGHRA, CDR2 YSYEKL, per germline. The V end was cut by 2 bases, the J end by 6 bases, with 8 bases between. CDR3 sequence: CASSQLSPNSPLHF. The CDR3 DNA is TGCGCCAGCAGCCAACTCAGTCCTAATTCACCCCTCCACTTT.

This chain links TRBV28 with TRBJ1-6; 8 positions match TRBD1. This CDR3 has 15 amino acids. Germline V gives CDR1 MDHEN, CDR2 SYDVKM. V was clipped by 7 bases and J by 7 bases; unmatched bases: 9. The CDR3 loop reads CASKETGGENSPLHF. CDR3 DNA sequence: TGTGCCAGCAAGGAAACAGGGGGGGAAAATTCACCCCTCCACTTT.

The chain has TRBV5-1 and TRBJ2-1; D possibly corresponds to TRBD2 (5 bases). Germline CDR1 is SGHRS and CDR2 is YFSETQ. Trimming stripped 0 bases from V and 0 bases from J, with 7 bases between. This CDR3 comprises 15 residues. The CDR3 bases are TGCGCCAGCAGCTTGGGACTATCCTCCTACAATGAGCAGTTCTTC. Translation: CASSLGLSSYNEQFF. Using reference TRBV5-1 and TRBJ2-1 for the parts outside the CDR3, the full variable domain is KAGVTQTPRYLIKTRGQQVTLSCSPISGHRSVSWYQQTPGQGLQFLFEYFSETQRNKGNFPGRFSGRQFSNSRSEMNVSTLELGDSALYLCASSLGLSSYNEQFFGPGTRLTVL.

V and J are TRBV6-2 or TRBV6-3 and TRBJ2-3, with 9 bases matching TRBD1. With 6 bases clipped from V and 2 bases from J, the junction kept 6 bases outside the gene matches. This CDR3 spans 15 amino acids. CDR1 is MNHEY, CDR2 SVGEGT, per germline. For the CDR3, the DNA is TGTGCCAGCAGGCCCGGGACAGGGCTCACAGATACGCAGTATTTT. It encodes CASRPGTGLTDTQYF.

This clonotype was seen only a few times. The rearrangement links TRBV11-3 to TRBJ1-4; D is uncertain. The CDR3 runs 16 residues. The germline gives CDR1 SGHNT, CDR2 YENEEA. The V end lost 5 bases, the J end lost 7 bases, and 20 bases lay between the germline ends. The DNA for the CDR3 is TGTGCCAGCAGCCCATCGACCATGTCTGTTTCTGAAAAACTGTTTTTT. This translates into CASSPSTMSVSEKLFF.

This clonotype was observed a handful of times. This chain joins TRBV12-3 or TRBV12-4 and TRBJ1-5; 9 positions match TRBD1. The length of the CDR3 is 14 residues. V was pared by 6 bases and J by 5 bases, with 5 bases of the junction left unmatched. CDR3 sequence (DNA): TGTGCCAGCAGGTGGACAGGGGAGGATCAGCCCCAGCATTTT. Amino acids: CASRWTGEDQPQHF.

CDR3 nucleotides: TGTGCCAGCAGCTTAGCCGGGGCTGGCACTGAAGCTTTCTTT. It codes for CASSLAGAGTEAFF. This chain connects TRBV7-2 to TRBJ1-1; D possibly corresponds to TRBD1 (5 bases). The CDR3 covers 14 residues. Germline V CDR1 and CDR2: SGHTA, FQGNSA. With 0 bases removed from V and 4 bases from J, the gap between germline ends came to 9 bases.

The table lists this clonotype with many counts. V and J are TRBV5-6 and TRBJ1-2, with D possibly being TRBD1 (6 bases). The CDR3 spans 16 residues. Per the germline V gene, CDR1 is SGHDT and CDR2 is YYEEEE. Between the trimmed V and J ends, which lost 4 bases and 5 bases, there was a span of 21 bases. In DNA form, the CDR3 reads TGTGCCAGCAGCATGAGTGGGCGGGGGCCGAGTTATGGCTACACCTTC. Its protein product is CASSMSGRGPSYGYTF.

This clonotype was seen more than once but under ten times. The CDR3 spells CASWRGQGTEAFF. DNA of the CDR3: TGTGCCAGCTGGAGAGGGCAGGGCACTGAAGCTTTCTTT. The chain recombines TRBV19 with TRBJ1-1; possible D gene TRBD1, 5 bases. The V end lost 9 bases, the J end lost 4 bases, and 15 bases lay between the germline ends. The CDR3 is 13 residues long. Germline values: CDR1 LNHDA, CDR2 SQIVND (reference sequence).